This TCR beta chain was sequenced in a study of technical replicates of blood from several donors. V lost 2 bases to trimming and J lost 0 bases, with 11 bases between them. The CDR3 has 16 residues. The V gene's germline CDR1 is MNHNY and CDR2 SVGAGI (reference sequence). Sequencing used immunoSEQ multiplex PCR; TCRdb keeps in-frame clones, though not all of them. The sample has roughly 60,000 clones, about 86% seen once. Sequences were obtained from PBMCs. The TCR comes from a human donor in good health. Some clones in this sample may be carry-over from other donors' samples. This chain uses TRBV6-6 with TRBJ1-3; no reliable D call. CDR3 in amino acids: CASSYEAQDSGNTIYF. Here the CDR3 DNA reads TGTGCCAGCAGTTACGAGGCTCAAGACTCTGGAAACACCATATATTTT.